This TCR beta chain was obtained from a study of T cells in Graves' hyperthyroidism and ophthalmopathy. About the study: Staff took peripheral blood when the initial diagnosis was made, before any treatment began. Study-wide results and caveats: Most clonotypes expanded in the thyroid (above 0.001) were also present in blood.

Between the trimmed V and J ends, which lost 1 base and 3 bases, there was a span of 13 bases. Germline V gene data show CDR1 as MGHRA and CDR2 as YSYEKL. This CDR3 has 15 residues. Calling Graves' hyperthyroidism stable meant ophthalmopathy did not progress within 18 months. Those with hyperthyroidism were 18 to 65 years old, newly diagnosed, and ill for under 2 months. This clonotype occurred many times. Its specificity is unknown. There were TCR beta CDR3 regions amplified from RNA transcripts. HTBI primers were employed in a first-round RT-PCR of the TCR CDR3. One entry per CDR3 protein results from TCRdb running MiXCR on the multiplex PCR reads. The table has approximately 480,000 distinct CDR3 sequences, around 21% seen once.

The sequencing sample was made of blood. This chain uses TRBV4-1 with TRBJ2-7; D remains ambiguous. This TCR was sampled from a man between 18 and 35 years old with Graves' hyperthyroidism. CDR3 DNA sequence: TGCGCCAGCAGCCAAGGGGTGAAGGGAAACTACGAGCAGTACTTC. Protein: CASSQGVKGNYEQYF.